The T cell receptor beta chain under discussion was sequenced for a study of cytomegalovirus exposure and HLA in healthy donors. Overall study findings and caveats: According to an earlier analysis, most TCR beta V segments yielded productive rearrangements about 90% or about 30% of the time. In a later analysis, at a false discovery rate of 0.05, over 15,000 TCR beta sequences matched HLA alleles. An analysis was carried out at a later point. It showed that HLA-associated TCR beta chains were more clonally expanded than equally common non-associated chains.

Of note for this clone: Antigen: not known.

This PCR relied on a set of 60 Vbeta primers and 13 Jbeta primers. Some clones are missing from TCRdb's copy, which holds only in-frame ones; the method was immunoSEQ multiplex PCR. The sample holds about 120,000 clones; around 81% are singletons and the top ten take 2.2%. This CDR3 spans 14 amino acids. Germline assignment: CDR1 SGHVS and CDR2 FQNEAQ. V was shortened by 2 bases and J by 2 bases, with 9 bases between the two germline ends. This TCR came from a woman between 40 and 50 years old in good health and CMV-seronegative. The genes are TRBV7-8 and TRBJ2-5; D is possibly TRBD1 (6 bases). Input material: PBMCs. This CDR3 is CASSLFRGQETQYF. In nucleotides, the CDR3 is TGTGCCAGCAGCTTATTTAGGGGGCAAGAGACCCAGTACTTC.